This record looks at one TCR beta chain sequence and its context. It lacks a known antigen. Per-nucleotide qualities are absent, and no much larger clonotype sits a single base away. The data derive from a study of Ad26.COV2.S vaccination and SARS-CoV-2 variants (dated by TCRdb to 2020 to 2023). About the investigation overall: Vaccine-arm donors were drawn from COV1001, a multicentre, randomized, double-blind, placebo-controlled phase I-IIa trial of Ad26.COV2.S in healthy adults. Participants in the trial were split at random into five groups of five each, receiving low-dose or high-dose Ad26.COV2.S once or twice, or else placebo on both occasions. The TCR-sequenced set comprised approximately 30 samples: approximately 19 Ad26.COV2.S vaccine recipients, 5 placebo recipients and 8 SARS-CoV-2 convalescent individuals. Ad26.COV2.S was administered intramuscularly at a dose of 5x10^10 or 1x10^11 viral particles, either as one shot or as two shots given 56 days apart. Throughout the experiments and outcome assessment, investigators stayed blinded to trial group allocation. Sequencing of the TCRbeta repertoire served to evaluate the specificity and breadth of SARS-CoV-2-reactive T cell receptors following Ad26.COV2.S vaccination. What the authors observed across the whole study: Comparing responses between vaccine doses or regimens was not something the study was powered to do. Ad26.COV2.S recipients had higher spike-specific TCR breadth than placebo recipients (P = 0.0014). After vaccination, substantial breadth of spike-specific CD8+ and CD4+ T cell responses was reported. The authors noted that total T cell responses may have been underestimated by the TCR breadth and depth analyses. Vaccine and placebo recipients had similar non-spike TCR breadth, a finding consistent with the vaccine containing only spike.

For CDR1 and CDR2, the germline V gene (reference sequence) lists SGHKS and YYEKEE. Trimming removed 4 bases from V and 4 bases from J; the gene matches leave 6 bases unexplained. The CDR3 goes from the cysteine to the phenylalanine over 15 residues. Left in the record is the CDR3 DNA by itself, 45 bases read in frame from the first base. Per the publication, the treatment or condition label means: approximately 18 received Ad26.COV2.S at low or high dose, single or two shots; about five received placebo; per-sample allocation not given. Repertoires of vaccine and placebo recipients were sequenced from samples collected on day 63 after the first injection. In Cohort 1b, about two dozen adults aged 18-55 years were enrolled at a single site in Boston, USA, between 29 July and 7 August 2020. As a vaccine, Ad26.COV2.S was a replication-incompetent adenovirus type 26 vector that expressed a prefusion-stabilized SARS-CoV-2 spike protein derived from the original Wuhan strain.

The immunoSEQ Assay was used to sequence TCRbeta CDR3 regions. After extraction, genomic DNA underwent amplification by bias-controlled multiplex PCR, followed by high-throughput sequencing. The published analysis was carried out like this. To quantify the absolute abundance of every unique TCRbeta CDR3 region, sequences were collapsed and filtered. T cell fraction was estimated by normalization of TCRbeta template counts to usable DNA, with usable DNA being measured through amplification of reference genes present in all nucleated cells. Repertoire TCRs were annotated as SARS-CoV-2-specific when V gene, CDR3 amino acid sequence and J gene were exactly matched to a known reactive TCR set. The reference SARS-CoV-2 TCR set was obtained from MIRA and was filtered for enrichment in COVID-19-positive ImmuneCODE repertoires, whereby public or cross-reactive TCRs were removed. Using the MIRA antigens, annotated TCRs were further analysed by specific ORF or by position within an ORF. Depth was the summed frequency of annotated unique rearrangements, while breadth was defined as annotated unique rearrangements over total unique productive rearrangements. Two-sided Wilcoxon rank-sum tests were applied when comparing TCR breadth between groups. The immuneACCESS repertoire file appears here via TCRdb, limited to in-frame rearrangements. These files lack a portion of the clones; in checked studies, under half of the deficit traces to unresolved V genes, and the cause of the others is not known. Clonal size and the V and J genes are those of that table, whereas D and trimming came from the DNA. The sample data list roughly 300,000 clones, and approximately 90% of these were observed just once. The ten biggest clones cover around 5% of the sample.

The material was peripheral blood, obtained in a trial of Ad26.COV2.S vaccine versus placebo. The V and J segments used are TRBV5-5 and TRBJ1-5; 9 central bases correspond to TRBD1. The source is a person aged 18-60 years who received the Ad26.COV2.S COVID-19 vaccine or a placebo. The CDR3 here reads CASSGGDRENQPQHF. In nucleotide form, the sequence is TGTGCCAGCAGCGGGGGGGACAGGGAGAATCAGCCCCAGCATTTT. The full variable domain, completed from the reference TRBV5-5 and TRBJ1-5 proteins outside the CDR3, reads DAGVTQSPTHLIKTRGQQVTLRCSPISGHKSVSWYQQVLGQGPQFIFQYYEKEERGRGNFPDRFSARQFPNYSSELNVNALLLGDSALYLCASSGGDRENQPQHFGDGTRLSIL.